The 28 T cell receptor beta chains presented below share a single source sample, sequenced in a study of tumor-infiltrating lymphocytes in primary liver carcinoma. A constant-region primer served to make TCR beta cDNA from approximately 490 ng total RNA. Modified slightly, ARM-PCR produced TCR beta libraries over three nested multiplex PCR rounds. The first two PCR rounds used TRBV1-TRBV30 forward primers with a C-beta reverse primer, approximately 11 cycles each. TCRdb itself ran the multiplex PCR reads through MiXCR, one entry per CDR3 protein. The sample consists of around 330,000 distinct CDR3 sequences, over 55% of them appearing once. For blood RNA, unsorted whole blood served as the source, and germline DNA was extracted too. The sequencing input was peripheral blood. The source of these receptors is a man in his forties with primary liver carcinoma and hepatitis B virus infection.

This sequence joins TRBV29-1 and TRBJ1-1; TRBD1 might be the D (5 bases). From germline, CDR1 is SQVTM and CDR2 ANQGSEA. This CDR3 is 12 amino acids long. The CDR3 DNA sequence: TGCATCGTCCCTCAGGGCAGGGCTGAAGCTTTCTTT. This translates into CIVPQGRAEAFF.

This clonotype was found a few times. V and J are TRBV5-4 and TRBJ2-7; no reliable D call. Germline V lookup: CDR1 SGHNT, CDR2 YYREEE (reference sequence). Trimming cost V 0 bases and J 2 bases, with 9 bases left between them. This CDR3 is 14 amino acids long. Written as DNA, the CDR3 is TGTGCCAGCAGCTTGGCTACGGGTCCCTACGAGCAGTACTTC. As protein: CASSLATGPYEQYF.

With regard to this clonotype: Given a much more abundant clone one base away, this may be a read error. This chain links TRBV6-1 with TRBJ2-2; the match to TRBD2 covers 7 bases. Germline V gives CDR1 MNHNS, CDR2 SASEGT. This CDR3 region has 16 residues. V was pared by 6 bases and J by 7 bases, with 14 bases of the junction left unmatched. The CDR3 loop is CASSAGTTVDIGELFF. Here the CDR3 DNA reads TGTGCCAGCAGCGCCGGGACTACCGTCGACATCGGGGAGCTGTTTTTT.

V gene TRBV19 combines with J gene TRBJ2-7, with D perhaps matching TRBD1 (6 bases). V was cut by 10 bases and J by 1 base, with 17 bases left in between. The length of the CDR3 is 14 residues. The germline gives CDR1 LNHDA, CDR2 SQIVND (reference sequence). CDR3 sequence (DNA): TGTGCCACCTCTAGACAGGAGACGTCCTACGAGCAGTACTTC. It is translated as CATSRQETSYEQYF. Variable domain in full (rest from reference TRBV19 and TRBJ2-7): DGGITQSPKYLFRKEGQNVTLSCEQNLNHDAMYWYRQDPGQGLRLIYYSQIVNDFQKGDIAEGYSVSREKKESFPLTVTSAQKNPTAFYLCATSRQETSYEQYFGPGTRLTVT.

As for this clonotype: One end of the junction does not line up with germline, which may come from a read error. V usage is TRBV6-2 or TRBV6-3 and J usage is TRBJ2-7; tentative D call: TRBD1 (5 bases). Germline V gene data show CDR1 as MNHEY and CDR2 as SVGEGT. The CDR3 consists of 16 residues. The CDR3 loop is CASSSGLGQQSYEQYF. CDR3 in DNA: TGTGCCAGTAGTTCGGGTTTGGGGCAGCAGTCCTACGAGCAGTACTTC.

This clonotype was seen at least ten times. CDR3 bases: TGCAGCGTTGAGGAGATGAGGGGCGGGGAGCTGTTTTTT. It encodes CSVEEMRGGELFF. The chain combines TRBV29-1 with TRBJ2-2; the D gene could be TRBD1 or TRBD2 (5 bases each). Deletions cut 3 bases from V and 7 bases from J, with 12 bases between. Germline V gives CDR1 SQVTM, CDR2 ANQGSEA. CDR3 length: 13 amino acids.

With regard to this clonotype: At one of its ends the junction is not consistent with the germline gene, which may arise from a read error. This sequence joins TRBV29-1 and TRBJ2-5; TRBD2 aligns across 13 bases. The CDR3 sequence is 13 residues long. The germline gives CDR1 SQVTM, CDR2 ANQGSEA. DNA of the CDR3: TGCAGGGCCCGGACTAGCGGGGGAGAGACCCAATACTTC. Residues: CRARTSGGETQYF.

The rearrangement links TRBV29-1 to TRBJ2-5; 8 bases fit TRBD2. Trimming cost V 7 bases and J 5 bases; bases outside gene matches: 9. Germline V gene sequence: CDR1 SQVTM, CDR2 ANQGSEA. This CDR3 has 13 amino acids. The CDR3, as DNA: TGCAGCGGCCGTAGCGGGACATGGGAGACCCAGTACTTC. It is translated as CSGRSGTWETQYF.

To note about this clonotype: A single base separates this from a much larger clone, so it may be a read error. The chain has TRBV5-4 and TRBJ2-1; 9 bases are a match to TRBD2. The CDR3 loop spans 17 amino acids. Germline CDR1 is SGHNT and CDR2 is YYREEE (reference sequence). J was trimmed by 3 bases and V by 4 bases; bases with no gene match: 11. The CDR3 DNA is TGTGCCAGCAGCCCAACGACTAGCGGAAGCTGCTACAATGAGCAGTTCTTC. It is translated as CASSPTTSGSCYNEQFF.

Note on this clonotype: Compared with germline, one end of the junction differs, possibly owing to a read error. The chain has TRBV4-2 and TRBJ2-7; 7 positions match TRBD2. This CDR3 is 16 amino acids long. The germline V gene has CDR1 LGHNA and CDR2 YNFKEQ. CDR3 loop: CASSQDTGEGHNEQYF. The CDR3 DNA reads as TGTGCCAGTAGCCAAGATACGGGGGAGGGCCACAACGAGCAGTACTTC.

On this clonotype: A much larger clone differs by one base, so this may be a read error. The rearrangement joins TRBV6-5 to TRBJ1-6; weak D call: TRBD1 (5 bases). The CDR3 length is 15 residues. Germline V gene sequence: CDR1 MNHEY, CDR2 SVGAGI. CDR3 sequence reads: CASSYSWDHYSPIHF. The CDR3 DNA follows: TGTGCCAGCAGTTACTCATGGGACCACTATTCACCCATCCACTTT.

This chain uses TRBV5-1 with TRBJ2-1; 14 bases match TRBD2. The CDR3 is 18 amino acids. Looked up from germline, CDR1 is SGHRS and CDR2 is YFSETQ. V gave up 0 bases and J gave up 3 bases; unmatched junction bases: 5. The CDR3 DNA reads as TGCGCCAGCAGCTTGGGGACTAGCGGGAGGACCTTCTACAATGAGCAGTTCTTC. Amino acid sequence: CASSLGTSGRTFYNEQFF.

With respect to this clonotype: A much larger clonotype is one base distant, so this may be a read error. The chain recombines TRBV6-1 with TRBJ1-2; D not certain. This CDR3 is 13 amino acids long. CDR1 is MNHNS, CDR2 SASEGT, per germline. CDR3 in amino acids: CASNENGIYGYTF. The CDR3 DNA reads TGTGCCAGCAATGAAAACGGGATCTATGGCTACACCTTC.

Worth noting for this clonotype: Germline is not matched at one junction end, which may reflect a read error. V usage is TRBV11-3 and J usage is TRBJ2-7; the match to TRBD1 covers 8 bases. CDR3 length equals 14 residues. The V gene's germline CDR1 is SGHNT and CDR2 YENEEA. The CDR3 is CTSSPTTTGDEQYF. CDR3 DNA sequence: TGTACCAGCAGCCCAACCACGACAGGGGACGAGCAGTACTTC. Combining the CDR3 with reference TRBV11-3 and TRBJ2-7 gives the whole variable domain EAGVVQSPRYKIIEKKQPVAFWCNPISGHNTLYWYLQNLGQGPELLIRYENEEAVDDSQLPKDRFSAERLKGVDSTLKIQPAELGDSAVYLCTSSPTTTGDEQYFGPGTRLTVT.

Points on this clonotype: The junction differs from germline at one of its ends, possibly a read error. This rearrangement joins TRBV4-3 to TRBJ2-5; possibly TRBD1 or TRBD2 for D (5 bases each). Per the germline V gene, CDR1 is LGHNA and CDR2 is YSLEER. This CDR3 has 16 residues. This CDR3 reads CAGSQEGNLPGTAQYF. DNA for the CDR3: TGCGCCGGCAGCCAAGAGGGGAACCTCCCCGGTACGGCCCAATACTTC.

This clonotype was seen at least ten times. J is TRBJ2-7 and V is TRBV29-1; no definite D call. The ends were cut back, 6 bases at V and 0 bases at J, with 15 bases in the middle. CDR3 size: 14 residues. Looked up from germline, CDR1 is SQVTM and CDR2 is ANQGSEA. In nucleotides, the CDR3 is TGCAGCGTCTCATTGACTCCCAGCTCCTACGAGCAGTACTTC. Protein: CSVSLTPSSYEQYF.

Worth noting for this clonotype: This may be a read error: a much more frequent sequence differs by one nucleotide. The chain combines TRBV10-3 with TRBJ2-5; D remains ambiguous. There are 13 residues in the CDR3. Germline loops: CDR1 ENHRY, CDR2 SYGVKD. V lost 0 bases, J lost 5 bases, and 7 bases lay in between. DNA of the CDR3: TGTGCCATCAGTGAGTCAACGCTTGAGACCCAGTACTTC. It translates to CAISESTLETQYF.

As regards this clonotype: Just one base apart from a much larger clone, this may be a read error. CDR3: CASSDRDDQSQHF. The DNA for the CDR3 is TGTGCCAGCAGCGACAGGGACGATCAGTCCCAGCATTTT. This chain connects TRBV6-5 to TRBJ1-5; 7 positions match TRBD1. CDR1 MNHEY and CDR2 SVGAGI come from the germline V gene. The CDR3 contains 13 residues.

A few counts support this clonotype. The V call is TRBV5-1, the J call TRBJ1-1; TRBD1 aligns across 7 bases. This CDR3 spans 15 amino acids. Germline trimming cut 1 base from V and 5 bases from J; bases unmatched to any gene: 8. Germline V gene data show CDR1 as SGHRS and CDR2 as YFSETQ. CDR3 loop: CASSLWEGARTEAFF. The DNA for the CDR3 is TGCGCCAGCAGCTTGTGGGAGGGGGCGAGGACTGAAGCTTTCTTT. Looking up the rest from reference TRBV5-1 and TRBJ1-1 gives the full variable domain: KAGVTQTPRYLIKTRGQQVTLSCSPISGHRSVSWYQQTPGQGLQFLFEYFSETQRNKGNFPGRFSGRQFSNSRSEMNVSTLELGDSALYLCASSLWEGARTEAFFGQGTRLTVV.

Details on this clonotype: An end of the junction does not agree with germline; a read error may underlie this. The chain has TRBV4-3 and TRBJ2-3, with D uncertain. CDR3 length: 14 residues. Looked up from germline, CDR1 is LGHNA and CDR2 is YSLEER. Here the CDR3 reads CASSQYSATDTQYF. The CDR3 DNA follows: TGCGCCAGTAGCCAGTACTCTGCAACAGATACGCAGTATTTT.

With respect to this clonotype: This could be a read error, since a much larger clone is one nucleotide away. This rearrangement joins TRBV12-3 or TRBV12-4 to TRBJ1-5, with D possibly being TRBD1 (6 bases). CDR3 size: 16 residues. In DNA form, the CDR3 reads TGTGCCAGCAGTTTGGGGCAGGGGATCGGCAATCAGCCCCACCATTTT. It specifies CASSLGQGIGNQPHHF.

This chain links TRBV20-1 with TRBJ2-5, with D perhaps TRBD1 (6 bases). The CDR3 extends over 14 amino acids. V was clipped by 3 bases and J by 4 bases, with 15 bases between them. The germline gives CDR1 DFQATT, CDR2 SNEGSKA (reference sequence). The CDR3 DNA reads TGCAGTGCTAGTAGGGACATGTACCGAGAGACCCAGTACTTC. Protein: CSASRDMYRETQYF.

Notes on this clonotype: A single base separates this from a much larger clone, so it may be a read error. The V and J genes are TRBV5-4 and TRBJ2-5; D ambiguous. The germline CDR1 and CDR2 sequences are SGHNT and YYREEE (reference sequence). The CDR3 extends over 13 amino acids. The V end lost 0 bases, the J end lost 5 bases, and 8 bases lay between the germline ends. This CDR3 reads CASSLEIGETQYF. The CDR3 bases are TGTGCCAGCAGCTTGGAGATCGGCGAGACCCAGTACTTC.

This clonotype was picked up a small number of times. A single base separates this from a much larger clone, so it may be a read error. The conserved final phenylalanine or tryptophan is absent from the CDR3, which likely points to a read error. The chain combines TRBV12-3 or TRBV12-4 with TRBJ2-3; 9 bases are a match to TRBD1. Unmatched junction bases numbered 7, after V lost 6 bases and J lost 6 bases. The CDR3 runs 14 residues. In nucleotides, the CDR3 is TGTGCCAGCAGGACACAGGGGGCGCGGGATACGCAGTATCTT. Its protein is CASRTQGARDTQYL.

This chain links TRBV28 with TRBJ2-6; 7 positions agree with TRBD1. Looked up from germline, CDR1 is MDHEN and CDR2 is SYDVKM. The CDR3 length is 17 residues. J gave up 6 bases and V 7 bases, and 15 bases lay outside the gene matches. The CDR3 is CASKWIRGSPEANVLTF. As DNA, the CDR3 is TGTGCCAGCAAGTGGATCAGGGGGTCACCTGAGGCCAACGTCCTGACTTTC.

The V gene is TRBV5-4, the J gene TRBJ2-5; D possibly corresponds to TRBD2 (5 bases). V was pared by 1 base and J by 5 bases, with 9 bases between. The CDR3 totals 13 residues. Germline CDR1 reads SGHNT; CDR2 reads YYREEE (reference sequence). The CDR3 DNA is TGTGCCAGCAGCTTGTCGGGAAAGGAGACCCAGTACTTC. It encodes CASSLSGKETQYF.

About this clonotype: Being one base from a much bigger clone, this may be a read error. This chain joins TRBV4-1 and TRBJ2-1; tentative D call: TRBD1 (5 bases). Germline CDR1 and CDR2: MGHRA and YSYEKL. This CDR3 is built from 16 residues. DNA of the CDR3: TGCGTCAGCAGCCAAGCGATCCAGGGTGCCTACAATGAGCAGTTCTTC. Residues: CVSSQAIQGAYNEQFF.

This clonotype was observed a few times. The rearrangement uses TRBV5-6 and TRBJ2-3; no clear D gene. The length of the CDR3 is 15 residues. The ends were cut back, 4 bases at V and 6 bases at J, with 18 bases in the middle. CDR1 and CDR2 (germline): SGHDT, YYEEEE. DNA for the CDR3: TGTGCCAGCAGCCCTAACGCACTAACGAGGGATACGCAGTATTTT. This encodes CASSPNALTRDTQYF.